The rows below give T cell receptor beta chains drawn from one sample of a study of breast tumors, draining lymph nodes, adjacent tissues. TCRdb re-derived calls from the multiplex PCR reads in MiXCR, one entry per CDR3 protein. Among 150,000 or so distinct CDR3 sequences listed, 33% were seen once. Material for sequencing was axillary lymph node tissue. Receptors originate from a female donor with breast cancer. Some clones in this sample may be carry-over from other donors' samples. CDR3s include the opening cysteine and the closing phenylalanine or tryptophan. D genes are given only for firm matches. Size is omitted from some rows. Given values are once, few, many or a class for expanded clones.

many,TRBJ1-2,NA,TRBV7-9,CASSPQREYGYTF,TGTGCCAGCAGTCCCCAGAGGGAGTATGGCTACACCTTC
many,TRBJ1-2,NA,TRBV11-2,CASSLIRGVNGYTF,TGTGCCAGCAGCTTAATTAGGGGCGTTAATGGCTACACCTTC
many,TRBJ1-4,TRBD1,TRBV20-1,CSAPGTGGAWINEKLFF,TGCAGTGCTCCGGGGACAGGGGGCGCATGGATTAATGAAAAACTGTTTTTT
many,TRBJ2-1,NA,TRBV24-1,CATSGASPWPTSYNEQFF,TGTGCCACCAGTGGTGCAAGCCCTTGGCCAACCTCCTACAATGAGCAGTTCTTC
NA,TRBJ1-1,NA,TRBV18,CASSSDRNTEAFF,TGTGCCAGCTCTTCTGACAGGAACACTGAAGCTTTCTTT
NA,TRBJ1-1,NA,TRBV6-1,CASRRAWWEDDTEAFF,TGTGCCAGCAGGAGGGCGTGGTGGGAGGACGACACTGAAGCTTTCTTT
many,TRBJ2-5,NA,TRBV7-8,CASSFPAGQETQYF,TGTGCCAGCAGCTTCCCCGCAGGGCAAGAGACCCAGTACTTC
many,TRBJ1-2,NA,TRBV30,CAWSVGDGLGYTF,TGTGCCTGGAGTGTAGGGGACGGTCTTGGCTACACCTTC
many,TRBJ1-2,TRBD1,TRBV2,CASSYTRDRADYGYTF,TGTGCCAGCAGTTATACGAGGGACAGGGCGGACTATGGCTACACCTTC
NA,TRBJ2-1,NA,TRBV9,CASSSDSGSYNEQFF,TGTGCCAGCAGCTCAGACAGCGGCTCCTACAATGAGCAGTTCTTC
NA,TRBJ2-7,NA,TRBV24-1,CATSANRAGSEQYF,TGTGCCACCAGTGCTAACCGTGCAGGGTCCGAGCAGTACTTC
many,TRBJ1-3,NA,TRBV6-6,CASSAEGGGNTIYF,TGTGCCAGCAGTGCCGAGGGGGGTGGAAACACCATATATTTT
NA,TRBJ2-7,TRBD1,TRBV3-1,CASSLMGTGDSYEQYF,TGTGCCAGCAGCCTTATGGGGACAGGGGACTCCTACGAGCAGTACTTC
NA,TRBJ2-5,TRBD2,TRBV6-5,CASSLSGGTNKTQYF,TGTGCCAGCAGTTTGAGCGGGGGGACTAATAAGACCCAGTACTTC
many,TRBJ1-3,NA,TRBV9,CASSVTGNTIYF,TGTGCCAGCAGCGTAACAGGAAACACCATATATTTT
many,TRBJ2-1,TRBD2,TRBV11-3,CASSLGVLAGGLRNEQFF,TGTGCCAGCAGCTTAGGGGTGCTAGCGGGAGGCCTAAGGAATGAGCAGTTCTTC
once,TRBJ1-6,TRBD1,TRBV7-2,CASRQFRDRVSPLHF,TGTGCCAGCAGACAATTCCGGGACAGGGTTTCACCCCTCCACTTT
many,TRBJ2-2,NA,TRBV4-2,CASSQDSSALETGELFF,TGTGCCAGCAGCCAAGATAGCAGCGCGCTTGAGACCGGGGAGCTGTTTTTT
NA,TRBJ2-6,NA,TRBV7-9,CASMDSGANVLTF,TGTGCCAGCATGGACTCTGGGGCCAACGTCCTGACTTTC
NA,TRBJ2-3,NA,TRBV20-1,CSAIRQQYTPYF,TGCAGTGCTATAAGGCAGCAATATACGCCGTATTTT
many,TRBJ1-5,NA,TRBV5-1,CASSLEWGGNQPQHF,TGCGCCAGCAGCTTGGAATGGGGCGGCAATCAGCCCCAGCATTTT
NA,TRBJ2-3,NA,TRBV11-2,CASIRRTGTPEDAQYF,TGTGCCAGCATCCGACGGACCGGGACTCCGGAAGATGCGCAGTATTTT
few,TRBJ1-2,NA,TRBV6-6,CASSPYGGGGYGYTF,TGTGCCAGCAGTCCCTACGGGGGGGGTGGCTATGGCTACACCTTC
NA,TRBJ2-6,NA,TRBV7-3,CASSQDLRQGRSGPNVLTF,TGTGCCAGCAGCCAAGATCTCCGTCAGGGACGCTCTGGGCCCAACGTCCTGACTTTC
NA,TRBJ2-7,NA,TRBV5-1,CASSFSESYDQYF,TGCGCCAGCAGCTTCAGCGAGTCCTACGACCAGTACTTC
NA,TRBJ2-1,TRBD1,TRBV12-3/TRBV12-4,CASSLGQGRDEQFF,TGTGCCAGCAGTTTAGGACAGGGGAGAGATGAGCAGTTCTTC